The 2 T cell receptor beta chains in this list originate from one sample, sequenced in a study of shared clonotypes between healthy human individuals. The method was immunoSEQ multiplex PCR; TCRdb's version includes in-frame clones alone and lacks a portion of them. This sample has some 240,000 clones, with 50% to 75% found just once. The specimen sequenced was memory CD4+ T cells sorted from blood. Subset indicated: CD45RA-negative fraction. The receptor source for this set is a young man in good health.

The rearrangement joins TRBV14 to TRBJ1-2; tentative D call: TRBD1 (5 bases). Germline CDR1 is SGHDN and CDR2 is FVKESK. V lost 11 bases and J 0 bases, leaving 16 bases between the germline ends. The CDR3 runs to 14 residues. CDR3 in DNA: TGTGCCGCGGGGGTTCTCCCCCCTAACTATGGCTACACCTTC. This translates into CAAGVLPPNYGYTF.

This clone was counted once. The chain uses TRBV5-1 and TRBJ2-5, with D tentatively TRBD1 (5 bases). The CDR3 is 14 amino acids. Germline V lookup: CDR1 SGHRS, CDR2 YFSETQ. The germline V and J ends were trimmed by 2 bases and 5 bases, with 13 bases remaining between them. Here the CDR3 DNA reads TGCGCCAGCAGCTTTTGGGGCCCAGGGGAGACCCAGTACTTC. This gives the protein CASSFWGPGETQYF.